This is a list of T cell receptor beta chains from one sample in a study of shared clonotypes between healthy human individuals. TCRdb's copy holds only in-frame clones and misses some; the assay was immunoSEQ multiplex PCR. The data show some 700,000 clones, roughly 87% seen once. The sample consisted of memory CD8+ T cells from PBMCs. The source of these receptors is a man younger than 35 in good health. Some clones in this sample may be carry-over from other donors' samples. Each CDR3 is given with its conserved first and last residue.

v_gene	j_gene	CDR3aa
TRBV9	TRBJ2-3	CASSVATGRRFPSTDTQYF
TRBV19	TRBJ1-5	CASSIPFDSFNQPQHF
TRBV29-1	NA	CSVGLSPGTGGEQYF
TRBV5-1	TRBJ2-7	CASSFSSGRASEQYF
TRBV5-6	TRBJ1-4	CASSWGGVEGKLFF
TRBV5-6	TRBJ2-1	CASSLYSNEQFF
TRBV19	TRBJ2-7	CASSIDDRSSYEQYF
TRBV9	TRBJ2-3	CASSPFGGRGADTQYF
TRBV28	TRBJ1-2	CASTATNYGYTF
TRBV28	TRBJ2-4	CATLETSIAKNIQYF
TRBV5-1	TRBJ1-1	CASREGLGTEAFF
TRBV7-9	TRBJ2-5	CASSFGSAGEGETQYF
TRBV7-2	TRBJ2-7	CASSWPWTGGIEQYF
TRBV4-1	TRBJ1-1	CASSKDSGYDTEAFF
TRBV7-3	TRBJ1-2	CASSPSGGPHYGYTF
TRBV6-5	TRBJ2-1	CASSISKSSYNEQFF
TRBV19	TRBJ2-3	CAAGRGSGGTDTQYF
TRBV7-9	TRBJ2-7	CASSFGLPYEQYF
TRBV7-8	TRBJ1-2	CASSAAGDYGYTF
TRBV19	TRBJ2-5	CASSPREREPQETQYF
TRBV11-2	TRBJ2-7	CASWGREGRSYEQYF
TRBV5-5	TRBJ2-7	CASSVPGPGDYEQYF
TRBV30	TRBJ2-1	CAWSASEQFF
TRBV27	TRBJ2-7	CASSPRPGGRVEQYF
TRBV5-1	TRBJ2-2	CASRDPALGSTGELFF